The present T cell receptor (beta chain) was sequenced within a study of OX40 agonist ivuxolimab in advanced cancers. About the research overall: Every 2 weeks, ivuxolimab was infused into the patients intravenously at between 0.01 and 10 mg/kg.

Trimming cost V 3 bases and J 2 bases, with 17 bases left between them. The CDR3 totals 17 residues. Germline-derived CDR1 and CDR2 are MNHNS and SASEGT. This clone is a singleton in its sample. Sequencing was performed with immunoSEQ multiplex PCR; in TCRdb, only in-frame clones are kept and a portion is missing. The repertoire holds 65,000 to 80,000 clones, with approximately 90% as singletons. The receptor was isolated from an adult with an advanced solid tumor such as melanoma, head and neck, liver or kidney cancer. The chain employs TRBV6-1 and TRBJ1-3; tentative D call: TRBD1 (5 bases). Source: CD4+ or CD8+ T cells sorted from blood, taken in a trial of the OX40 agonist ivuxolimab. The CDR3 sequence: CASSDTAGRGPGNTIYF. The CDR3 DNA sequence: TGTGCCAGCAGTGATACGGCGGGGAGGGGACCTGGAAACACCATATATTTT.